This T cell receptor (beta chain) is drawn from a study of cytomegalovirus exposure and HLA in healthy donors. Study summary: The same platform was used for the roughly 130 validation repertoires and the roughly 640 first-cohort repertoires, a later analysis reported. Study observations and caveats: The investigators catalogued some 150 TCR beta chains as cytomegalovirus-associated. According to a subsequent analysis, TCR clusters from the first cohort were inclined to appear together in the roughly 120 validation repertoires.

This clone has just a few counts. What it binds is unknown. The donors were part of the validation cohort, which consisted of over a hundred subjects and was separate from the first cohort of 600 to 850 subjects. Libraries were prepared by immunoSEQ multiplex PCR; TCRdb keeps only in-frame clonotypes and omits some of them. The data hold roughly 100,000 clones, with about 85% observed a single time. The sample was PBMCs. The clonotype was recovered from a woman aged 18-35 years in good health and CMV-seropositive.

The CDR3 DNA is TGTGCCAGCAGCCCGGGGACAGGGTACAATCAGCCCCAGCATTTT. Translation gives CASSPGTGYNQPQHF. This chain connects TRBV4-2 to TRBJ1-5; 9 positions agree with TRBD1. V shed 4 bases and J 3 bases; nucleotides not matched to a gene: 4. Germline CDR1 reads LGHNA; CDR2 reads YNFKEQ. The CDR3 sequence is 15 residues long.